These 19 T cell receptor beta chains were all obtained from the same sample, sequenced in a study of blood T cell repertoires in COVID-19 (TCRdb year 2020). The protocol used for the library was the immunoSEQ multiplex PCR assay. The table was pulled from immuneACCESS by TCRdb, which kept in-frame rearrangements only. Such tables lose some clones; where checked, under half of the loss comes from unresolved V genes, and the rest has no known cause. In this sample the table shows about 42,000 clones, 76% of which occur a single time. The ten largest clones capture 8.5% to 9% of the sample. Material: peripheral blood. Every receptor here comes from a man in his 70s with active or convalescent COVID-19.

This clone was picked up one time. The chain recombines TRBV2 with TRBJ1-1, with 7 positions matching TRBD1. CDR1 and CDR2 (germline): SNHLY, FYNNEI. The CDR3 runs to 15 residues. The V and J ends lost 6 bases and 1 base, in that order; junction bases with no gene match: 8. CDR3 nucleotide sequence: TGTGCCAGCAGCCCTCTCGGGACAGCGAACACTGAAGCTTTCTTT. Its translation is CASSPLGTANTEAFF. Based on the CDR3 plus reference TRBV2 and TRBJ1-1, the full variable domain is EPEVTQTPSHQVTQMGQEVILRCVPISNHLYFYWYRQILGQKVEFLVSFYNNEISEKSEIFDDQFSVERPDGSNFTLKIRSTKLEDSAMYFCASSPLGTANTEAFFGQGTRLTVV.

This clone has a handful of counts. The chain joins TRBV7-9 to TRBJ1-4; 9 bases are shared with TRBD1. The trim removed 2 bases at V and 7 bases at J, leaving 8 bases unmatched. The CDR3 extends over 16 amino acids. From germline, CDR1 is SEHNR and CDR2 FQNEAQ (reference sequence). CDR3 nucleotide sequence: TGTGCCAGCAGCTTACTACCGGGACAGGGCTCTGAAAAACTGTTTTTT. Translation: CASSLLPGQGSEKLFF.

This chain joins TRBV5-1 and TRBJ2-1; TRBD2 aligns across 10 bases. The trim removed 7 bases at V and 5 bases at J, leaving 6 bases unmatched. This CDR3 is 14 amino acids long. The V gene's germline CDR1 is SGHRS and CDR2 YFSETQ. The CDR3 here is CASSSGGDHNEQFF. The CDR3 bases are TGCGCCAGCTCCAGCGGGGGGGACCACAATGAGCAGTTCTTC. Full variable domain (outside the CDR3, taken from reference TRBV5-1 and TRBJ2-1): KAGVTQTPRYLIKTRGQQVTLSCSPISGHRSVSWYQQTPGQGLQFLFEYFSETQRNKGNFPGRFSGRQFSNSRSEMNVSTLELGDSALYLCASSSGGDHNEQFFGPGTRLTVL.

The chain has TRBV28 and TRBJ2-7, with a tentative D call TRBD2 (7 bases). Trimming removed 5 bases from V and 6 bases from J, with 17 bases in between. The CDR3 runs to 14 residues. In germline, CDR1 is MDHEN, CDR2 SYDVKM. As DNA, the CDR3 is TGTGCCAGCAGTCCGGGGGGCGCCTTTATCGAGCAGTACTTC. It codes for CASSPGGAFIEQYF.

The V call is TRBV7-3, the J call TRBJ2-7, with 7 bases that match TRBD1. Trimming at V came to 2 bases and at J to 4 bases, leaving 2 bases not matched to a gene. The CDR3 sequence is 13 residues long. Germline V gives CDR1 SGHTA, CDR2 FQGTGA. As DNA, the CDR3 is TGTGCCAGCAGCTTAGGGACAGAATACGAGCAGTACTTC. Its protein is CASSLGTEYEQYF.

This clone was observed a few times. The CDR3 DNA sequence: TGTGCCAGCAGCTTGGGTGGGGGGATCTCTAGCACAGATACGCAGTATTTT. This gives the protein CASSLGGGISSTDTQYF. The V gene is TRBV5-4, the J gene TRBJ2-3; the D gene is possibly TRBD2 (6 bases). Trimming pared 0 bases from V and 0 bases from J, leaving 14 bases between. This CDR3 has 17 amino acids. CDR1 and CDR2 (germline): SGHNT, YYREEE (reference sequence).

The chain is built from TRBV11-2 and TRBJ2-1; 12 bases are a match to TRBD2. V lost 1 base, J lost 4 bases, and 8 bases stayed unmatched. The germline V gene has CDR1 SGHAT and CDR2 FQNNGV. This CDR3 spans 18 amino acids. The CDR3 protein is CASSLASSGGAGYNEQFF. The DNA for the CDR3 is TGTGCCAGCAGCTTAGCCTCTAGCGGGGGGGCTGGGTACAATGAGCAGTTCTTC.

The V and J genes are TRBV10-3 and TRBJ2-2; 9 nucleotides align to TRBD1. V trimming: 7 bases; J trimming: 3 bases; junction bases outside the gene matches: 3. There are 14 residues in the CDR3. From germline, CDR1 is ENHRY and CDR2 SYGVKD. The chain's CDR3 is CAINRQGDTGELFF. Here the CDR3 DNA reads TGTGCCATCAACCGACAGGGGGACACCGGGGAGCTGTTTTTT.

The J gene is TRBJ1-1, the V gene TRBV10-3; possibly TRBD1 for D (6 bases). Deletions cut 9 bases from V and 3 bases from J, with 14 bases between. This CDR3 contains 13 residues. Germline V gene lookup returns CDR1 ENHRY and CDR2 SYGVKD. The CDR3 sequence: CAIAQGPYTEAFF. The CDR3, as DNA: TGTGCCATTGCACAGGGACCCTACACTGAAGCTTTCTTT.

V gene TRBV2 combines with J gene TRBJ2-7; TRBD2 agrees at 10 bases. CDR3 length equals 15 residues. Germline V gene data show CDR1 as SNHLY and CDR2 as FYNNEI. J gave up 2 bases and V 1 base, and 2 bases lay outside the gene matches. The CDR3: CASSEVSGGAYEQYF. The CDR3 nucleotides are TGTGCCAGCAGTGAAGTAAGCGGGGGGGCCTACGAGCAGTACTTC.

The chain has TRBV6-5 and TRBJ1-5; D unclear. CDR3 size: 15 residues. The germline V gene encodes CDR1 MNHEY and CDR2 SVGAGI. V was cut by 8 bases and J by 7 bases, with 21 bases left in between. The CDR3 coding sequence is TGTGCCAGCGTAGGAACAGAAGCATTTGAGCAGCCCCAGCATTTT. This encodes CASVGTEAFEQPQHF.

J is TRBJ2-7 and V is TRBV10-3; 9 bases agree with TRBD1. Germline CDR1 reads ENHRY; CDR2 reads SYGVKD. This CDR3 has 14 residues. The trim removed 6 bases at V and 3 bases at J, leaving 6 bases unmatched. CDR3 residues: CAIRSGTGYYEQYF. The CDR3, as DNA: TGTGCCATCAGGTCCGGGACAGGGTACTACGAGCAGTACTTC.

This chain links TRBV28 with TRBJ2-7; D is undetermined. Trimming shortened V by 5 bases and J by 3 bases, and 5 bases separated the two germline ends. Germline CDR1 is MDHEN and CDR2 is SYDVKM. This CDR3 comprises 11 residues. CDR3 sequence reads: CASSEYYEQYF. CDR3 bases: TGTGCCAGCAGTGAGTACTACGAGCAGTACTTC.

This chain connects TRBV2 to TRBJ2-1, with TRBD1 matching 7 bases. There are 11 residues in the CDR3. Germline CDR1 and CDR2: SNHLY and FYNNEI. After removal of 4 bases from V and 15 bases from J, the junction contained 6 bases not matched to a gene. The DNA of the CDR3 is TGTGCCAGCAGTGCTCAGGGGGATTGGTTCTTC. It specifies CASSAQGDWFF.

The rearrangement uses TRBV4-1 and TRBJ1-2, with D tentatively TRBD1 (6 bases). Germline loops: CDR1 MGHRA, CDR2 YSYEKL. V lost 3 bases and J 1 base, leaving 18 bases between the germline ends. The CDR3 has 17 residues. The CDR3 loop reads CASSQRVRGRGNYGYTF. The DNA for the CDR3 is TGCGCCAGCAGCCAGAGGGTCAGGGGAAGAGGTAACTATGGCTACACCTTC.

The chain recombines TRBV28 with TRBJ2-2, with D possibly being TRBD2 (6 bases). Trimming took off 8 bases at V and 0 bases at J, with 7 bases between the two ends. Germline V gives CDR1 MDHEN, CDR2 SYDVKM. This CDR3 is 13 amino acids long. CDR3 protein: CASRGANTGELFF. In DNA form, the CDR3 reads TGTGCCAGCCGCGGGGCGAACACCGGGGAGCTGTTTTTT.

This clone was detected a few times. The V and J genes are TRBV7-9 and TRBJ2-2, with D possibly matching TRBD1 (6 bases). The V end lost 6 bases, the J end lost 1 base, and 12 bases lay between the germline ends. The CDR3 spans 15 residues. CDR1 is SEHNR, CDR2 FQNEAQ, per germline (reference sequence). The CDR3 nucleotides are TGTGCCAGCAGTCCCCGGGACATGAACACCGGGGAGCTGTTTTTT. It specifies CASSPRDMNTGELFF.

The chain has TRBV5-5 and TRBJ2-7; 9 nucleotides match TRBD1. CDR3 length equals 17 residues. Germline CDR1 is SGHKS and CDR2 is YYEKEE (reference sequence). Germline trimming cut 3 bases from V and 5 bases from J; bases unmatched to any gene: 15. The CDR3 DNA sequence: TGTGCCAGCAGCTCCTACTATCCTGGACAGGGGTTCGACGAGCAGTACTTC. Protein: CASSSYYPGQGFDEQYF.

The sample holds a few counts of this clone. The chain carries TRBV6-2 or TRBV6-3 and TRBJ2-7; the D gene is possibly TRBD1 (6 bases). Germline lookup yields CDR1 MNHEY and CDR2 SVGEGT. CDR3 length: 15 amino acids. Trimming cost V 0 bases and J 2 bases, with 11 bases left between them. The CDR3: CASSYSPDRAYEQYF. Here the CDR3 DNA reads TGTGCCAGCAGTTACTCTCCGGACAGAGCCTACGAGCAGTACTTC.